This TCR beta chain originates from a study of blood T cell repertoires in COVID-19. Across the study: The study drew acute and convalescent COVID-19 samples from the United States, Italy and Spain. The analysed material was cDNA or gDNA that came from T cells, B-cell-depleted T cells, or PBMCs.

In the original processing: Reference gene primers were amplified, and this amplification served to estimate nucleated cell counts. Generated by immunoSEQ multiplex PCR, the TCRdb table keeps only in-frame clones and is missing some. V, J and clone size reflect that table, while D and trimming were determined from the DNA. The sample includes around 420,000 clones, approximately 88% of them seen just once. Per germline, CDR1 ENHRY and CDR2 SYGVKD. Trimming took 6 bases from V and 1 from J, leaving 13 bases between them. CDR3 size: 15 residues. Sequencing input: PBMCs or T cells enriched from blood (not recorded which). This receptor was obtained from a woman between 35 and 50 years old with acute COVID-19. The V call is TRBV10-3, the J call TRBJ1-5; possibly TRBD1 for D (6 bases). The CDR3 here is CAISESQGSNQPQHF. DNA for the CDR3: TGTGCCATCAGCGAAAGTCAGGGGAGCAATCAGCCCCAGCATTTT.